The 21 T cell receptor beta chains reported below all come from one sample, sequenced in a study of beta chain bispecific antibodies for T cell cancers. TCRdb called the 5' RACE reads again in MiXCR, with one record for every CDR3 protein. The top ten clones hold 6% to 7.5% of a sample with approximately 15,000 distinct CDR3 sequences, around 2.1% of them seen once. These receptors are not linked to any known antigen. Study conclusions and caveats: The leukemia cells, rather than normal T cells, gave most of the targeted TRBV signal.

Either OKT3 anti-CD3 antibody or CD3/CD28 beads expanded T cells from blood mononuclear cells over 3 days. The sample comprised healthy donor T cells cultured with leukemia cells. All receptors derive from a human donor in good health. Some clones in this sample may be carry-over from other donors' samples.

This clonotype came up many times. The CDR3 sequence is CSARDEGQLNTEAFF. DNA of the CDR3: TGCAGTGCTAGAGACGAGGGACAGTTGAACACTGAAGCTTTCTTT. The rearrangement uses TRBV20-1 and TRBJ1-1; 7 bases are shared with TRBD1. The junction had 4 bases not matched to a gene; V was cut back by 0 bases and J by 0 bases. Germline V gives CDR1 DFQATT, CDR2 SNEGSKA (reference sequence). CDR3 length: 15 residues.

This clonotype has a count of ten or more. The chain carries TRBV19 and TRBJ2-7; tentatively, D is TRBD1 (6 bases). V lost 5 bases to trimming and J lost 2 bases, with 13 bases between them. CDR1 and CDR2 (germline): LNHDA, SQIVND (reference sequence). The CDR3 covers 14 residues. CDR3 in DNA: TGTGCCAGTAGTCCAGGACAGCTAGCCTACGAGCAGTACTTC. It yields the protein CASSPGQLAYEQYF.

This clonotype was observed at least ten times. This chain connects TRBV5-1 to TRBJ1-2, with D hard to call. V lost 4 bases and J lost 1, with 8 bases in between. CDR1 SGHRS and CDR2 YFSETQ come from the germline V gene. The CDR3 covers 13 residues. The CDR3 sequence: CASSPGLNYGYTF. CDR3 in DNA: TGCGCCAGCAGCCCAGGACTTAACTATGGCTACACCTTC.

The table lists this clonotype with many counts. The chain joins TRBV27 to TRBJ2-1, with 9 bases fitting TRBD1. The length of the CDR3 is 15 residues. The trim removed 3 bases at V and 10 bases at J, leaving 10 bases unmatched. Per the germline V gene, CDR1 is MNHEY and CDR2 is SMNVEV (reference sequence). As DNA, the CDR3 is TGTGCCAGCAGTTTCATCGGGACAGGGCCGGCGGAGCAGTTCTTC. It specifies CASSFIGTGPAEQFF.

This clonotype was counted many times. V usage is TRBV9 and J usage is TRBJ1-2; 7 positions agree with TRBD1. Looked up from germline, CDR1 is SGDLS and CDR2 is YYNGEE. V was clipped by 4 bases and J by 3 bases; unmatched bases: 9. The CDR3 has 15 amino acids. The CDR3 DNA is TGTGCCAGCAGCAACACCGGGACAGCCTACTATGGCTACACCTTC. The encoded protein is CASSNTGTAYYGYTF.

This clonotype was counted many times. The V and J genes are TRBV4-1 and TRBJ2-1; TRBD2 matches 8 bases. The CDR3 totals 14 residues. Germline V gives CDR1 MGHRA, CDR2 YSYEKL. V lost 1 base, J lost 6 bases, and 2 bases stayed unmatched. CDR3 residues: CASSQVTSGNEQFF. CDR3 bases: TGCGCCAGCAGCCAAGTTACTAGCGGCAATGAGCAGTTCTTC.

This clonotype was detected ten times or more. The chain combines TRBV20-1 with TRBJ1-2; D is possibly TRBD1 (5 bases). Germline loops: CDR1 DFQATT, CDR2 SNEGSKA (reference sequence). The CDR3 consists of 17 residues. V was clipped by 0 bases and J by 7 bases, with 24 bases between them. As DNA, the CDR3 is TGCAGTGCTAGAGATTATCGCAAAGGGCGCCCGGGGACTGGCTACACCTTC. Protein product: CSARDYRKGRPGTGYTF.

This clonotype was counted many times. The CDR3 nucleotides are TGTGCCAGCAGTTCCTCGATCCCGGGACAGGGGACCACCTTC. Amino acids: CASSSSIPGQGTTF. The genes are TRBV12-3 or TRBV12-4 and TRBJ1-2, with TRBD1 matching over 10 bases. V shed 4 bases and J 13 bases; nucleotides not matched to a gene: 12. The CDR3 sequence is 14 residues long.

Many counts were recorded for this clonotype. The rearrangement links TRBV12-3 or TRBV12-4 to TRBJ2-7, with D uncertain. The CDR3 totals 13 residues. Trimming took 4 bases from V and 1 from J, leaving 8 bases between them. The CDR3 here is CASSYSPSYEQYF. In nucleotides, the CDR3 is TGTGCCAGCAGTTACAGTCCGTCCTACGAGCAGTACTTC.

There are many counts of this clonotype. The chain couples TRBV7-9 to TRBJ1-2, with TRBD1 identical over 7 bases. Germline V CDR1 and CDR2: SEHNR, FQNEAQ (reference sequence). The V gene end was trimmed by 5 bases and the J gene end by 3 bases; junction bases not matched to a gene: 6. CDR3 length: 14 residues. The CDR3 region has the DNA TGTGCCAGCAGCCCAAGGGACAGCTACTATGGCTACACCTTC. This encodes CASSPRDSYYGYTF.

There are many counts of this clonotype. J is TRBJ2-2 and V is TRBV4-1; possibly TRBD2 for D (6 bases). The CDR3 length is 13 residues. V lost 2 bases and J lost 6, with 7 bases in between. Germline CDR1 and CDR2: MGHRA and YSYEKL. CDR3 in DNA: TGCGCCAGCAGCCAACGACTAGCCGGGGAGCTGTTTTTT. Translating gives CASSQRLAGELFF.

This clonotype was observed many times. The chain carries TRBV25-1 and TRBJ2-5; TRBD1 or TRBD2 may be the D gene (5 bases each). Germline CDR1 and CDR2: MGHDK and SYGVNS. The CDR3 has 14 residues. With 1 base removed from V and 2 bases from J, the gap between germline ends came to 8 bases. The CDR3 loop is CASSEWGRQETQYF. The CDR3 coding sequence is TGTGCCAGCAGTGAATGGGGGAGACAAGAGACCCAGTACTTC. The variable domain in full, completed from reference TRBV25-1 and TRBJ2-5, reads EADIYQTPRYLVIGTGKKITLECSQTMGHDKMYWYQQDPGMELHLIHYSYGVNSTEKGDLSSESTVSRIRTEHFPLTLESARPSHTSQYLCASSEWGRQETQYFGPGTRLLVL.

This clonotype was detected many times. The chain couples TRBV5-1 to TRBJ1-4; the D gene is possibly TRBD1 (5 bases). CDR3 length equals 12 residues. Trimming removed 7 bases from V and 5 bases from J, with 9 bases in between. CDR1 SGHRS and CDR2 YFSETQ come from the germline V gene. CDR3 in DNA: TGCGCCAGCCAAGACAGAAATGAAAAACTGTTTTTT. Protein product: CASQDRNEKLFF.

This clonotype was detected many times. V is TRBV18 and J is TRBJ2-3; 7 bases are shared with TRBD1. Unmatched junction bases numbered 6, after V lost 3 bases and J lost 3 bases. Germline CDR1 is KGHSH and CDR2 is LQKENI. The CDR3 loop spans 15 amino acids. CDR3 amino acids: CASSPLTGVTDTQYF. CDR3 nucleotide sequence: TGTGCCAGCTCACCCCTTACAGGGGTAACAGATACGCAGTATTTT.

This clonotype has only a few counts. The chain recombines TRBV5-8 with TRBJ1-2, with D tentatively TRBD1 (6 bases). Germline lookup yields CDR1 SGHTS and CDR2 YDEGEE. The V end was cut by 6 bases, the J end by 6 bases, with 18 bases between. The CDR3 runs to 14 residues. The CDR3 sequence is CASNIRDKLNGYTF. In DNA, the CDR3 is TGTGCCAGCAACATCCGGGACAAACTGAATGGCTACACCTTC.

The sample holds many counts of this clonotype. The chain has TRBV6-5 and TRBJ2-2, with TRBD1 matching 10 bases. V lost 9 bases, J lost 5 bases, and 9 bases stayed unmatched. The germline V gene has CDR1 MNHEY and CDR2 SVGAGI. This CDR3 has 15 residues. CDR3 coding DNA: TGTGCCAGTATCGCCCCGGGACAGGGGACCGGGGAGCTGTTTTTT. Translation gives CASIAPGQGTGELFF.

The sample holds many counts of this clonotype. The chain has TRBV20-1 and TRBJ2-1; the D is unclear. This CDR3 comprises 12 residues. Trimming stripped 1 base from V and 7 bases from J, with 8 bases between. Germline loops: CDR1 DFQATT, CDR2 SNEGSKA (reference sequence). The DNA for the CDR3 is TGCAGTGCTAGAGTACCGAGGAATGAGCAGTTCTTC. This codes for CSARVPRNEQFF.

The CDR3 coding sequence is TGCAGCGCCCAGACGAGCTCCTACGAGCAGTACTTC. Translating gives CSAQTSSYEQYF. The chain recombines TRBV29-1 with TRBJ2-7; D unresolved. The CDR3 is 12 amino acids. The V and J ends lost 7 bases and 0 bases respectively, with 10 bases between them. Germline lookup yields CDR1 SQVTM and CDR2 ANQGSEA.

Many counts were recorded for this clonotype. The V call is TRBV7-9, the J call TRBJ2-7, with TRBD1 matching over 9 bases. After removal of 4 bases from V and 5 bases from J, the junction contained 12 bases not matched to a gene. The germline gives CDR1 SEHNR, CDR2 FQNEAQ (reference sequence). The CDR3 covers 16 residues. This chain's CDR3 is CASSSPRDRVSHEQYF. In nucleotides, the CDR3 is TGTGCCAGCAGCTCGCCCCGGGACAGGGTGTCCCACGAGCAGTACTTC.

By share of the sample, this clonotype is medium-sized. CDR3 residues: CASSLLGSLHGYTF. For the CDR3, the DNA is TGCGCCAGCAGCTTGTTAGGTAGTCTCCATGGCTACACCTTC. V gene TRBV5-1 combines with J gene TRBJ1-2; D unclear. CDR1 and CDR2 (germline): SGHRS, YFSETQ. Trimming cost V 1 base and J 6 bases, with 13 bases left between them. CDR3 length equals 14 residues.

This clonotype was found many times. The CDR3 DNA is TGTGCCAGCAGCACAGGGACAGGGGGGGAGACCCAGTACTTC. This encodes CASSTGTGGETQYF. The rearrangement uses TRBV7-9 and TRBJ2-5; 11 nucleotides agree with TRBD1. The CDR3 has 14 amino acids. V was clipped by 5 bases and J by 5 bases; unmatched bases: 4. Germline loops: CDR1 SEHNR, CDR2 FQNEAQ (reference sequence).